This T cell receptor beta chain originates from a study of OX40 agonist ivuxolimab in advanced cancers. Study at large: Each patient was given ivuxolimab into a vein every 2 weeks, at 0.01 to 10 mg/kg.

The CDR3 loop spans 15 amino acids. Trimming cost V 1 base and J 7 bases; bases outside gene matches: 5. Germline CDR1 SGHDN, CDR2 FVKESK. Findings and limits, study-wide: The CD4+ and CD8+ T cells in the blood had expanded clonally by week 6 at 0.1 to 3.0 mg/kg.

To note about this clone: What it binds is unknown.

Using immunoSEQ multiplex PCR, the repertoire was profiled, and TCRdb retains in-frame clones only, with some absent. Of about 89,000 clones in the sample, 70% to 90% were seen once. This sequence joins TRBV14 and TRBJ2-1; 9 positions agree with TRBD1. This TCR derives from an adult with an advanced solid tumor such as melanoma, head and neck, liver or kidney cancer. The source was CD4+ or CD8+ T cells sorted from blood, collected in a trial of the OX40 agonist ivuxolimab. CDR3 nucleotides: TGTGCCAGCAGCCAAGCCGGACAGGGGAGGAATGAGCAGTTCTTC. Translating gives CASSQAGQGRNEQFF.